The 5 T cell receptor beta chains reported below all come from one sample, sequenced in a study of beta chain features in type 1 diabetes. Reverse transcription of all isolated RNA meant that expressed TCRB transcripts were sequenced. This table comes from immunoSEQ multiplex PCR, and its TCRdb copy is limited to in-frame clones, with some not included. The sample lists hundreds of thousands of clones, about 32% seen once, with more than 0.055% in the top ten. The source material was naive CD4+ T cells from blood. These receptors were obtained from a man younger than 30 in good health.

This clone was detected only a few times. The chain recombines TRBV30 with TRBJ2-3; 10 positions agree with TRBD2. CDR1 is GTSNPN, CDR2 SVGIG, per germline (reference sequence). The CDR3 loop spans 14 amino acids. The V segment lost 5 bases and the J segment 0 bases; nucleotides outside the gene matches: 2. The CDR3 reads CAWQREGSTDTQYF. The CDR3 coding sequence is TGTGCCTGGCAGCGGGAGGGGAGCACAGATACGCAGTATTTT.

This clone has only a few counts. At the DNA level, this CDR3 is encoded by other sequences in the same sample as well. The V call is TRBV18, the J call TRBJ2-5; unclear D gene. Germline CDR1 reads KGHSH; CDR2 reads LQKENI. There are 13 residues in the CDR3. Trimming took off 0 bases at V and 1 base at J, with 3 bases between the two ends. The CDR3 sequence is CASSPPSQETQYF. The DNA of the CDR3 is TGTGCCAGCTCACCACCTTCCCAAGAGACCCAGTACTTC.

The rearrangement joins TRBV15 to TRBJ1-1; D gene uncertain. V lost 3 bases, J lost 11 bases, and 16 bases lay in between. The CDR3 totals 13 residues. Germline lookup yields CDR1 LNHNV and CDR2 YYDKDF (reference sequence). The CDR3 DNA is TGTGCCACCAGCAGGCTCGGGGTTGTGGATGCTTTCTTT. It yields the protein CATSRLGVVDAFF.

The chain uses TRBV29-1 and TRBJ2-5; D remains ambiguous. The V end lost 5 bases, the J end lost 5 bases, and 12 bases lay between the germline ends. The CDR3 contains 12 residues. Germline V lookup: CDR1 SQVTM, CDR2 ANQGSEA. The CDR3 protein is CSVKGFQETQYF. DNA of the CDR3: TGCAGCGTTAAGGGTTTCCAGGAGACCCAGTACTTC.

The gene calls are TRBV7-2 and TRBJ2-5; D remains ambiguous. V lost 2 bases to trimming and J lost 2 bases, with 9 bases between them. This CDR3 is built from 14 residues. The germline gives CDR1 SGHTA, CDR2 FQGNSA. CDR3 sequence: CASSLSVGQETQYF. The CDR3 nucleotides are TGTGCCAGCAGCTTATCGGTCGGGCAAGAGACCCAGTACTTC.